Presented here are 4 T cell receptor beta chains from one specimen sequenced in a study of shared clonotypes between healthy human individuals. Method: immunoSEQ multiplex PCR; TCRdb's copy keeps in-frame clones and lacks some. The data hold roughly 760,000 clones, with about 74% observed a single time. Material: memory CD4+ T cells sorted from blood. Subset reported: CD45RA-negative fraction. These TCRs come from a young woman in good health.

Written as DNA, the CDR3 is TGTGCCTGGACAACACGGTGGAACACTGAAGCTTTCTTT. Translation gives CAWTTRWNTEAFF. This chain uses TRBV30 with TRBJ1-1, with unresolved D. CDR1 GTSNPN and CDR2 SVGIG come from the germline V gene (reference sequence). V lost 4 bases, J lost 1 base, and 10 bases lay in between. The CDR3 covers 13 residues.

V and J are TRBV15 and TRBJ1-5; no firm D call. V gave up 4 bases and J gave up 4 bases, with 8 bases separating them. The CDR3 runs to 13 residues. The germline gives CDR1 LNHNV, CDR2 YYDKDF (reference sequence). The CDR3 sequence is CATSKNGNQPQHF. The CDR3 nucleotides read TGTGCCACCAGCAAGAACGGGAATCAGCCCCAGCATTTT.

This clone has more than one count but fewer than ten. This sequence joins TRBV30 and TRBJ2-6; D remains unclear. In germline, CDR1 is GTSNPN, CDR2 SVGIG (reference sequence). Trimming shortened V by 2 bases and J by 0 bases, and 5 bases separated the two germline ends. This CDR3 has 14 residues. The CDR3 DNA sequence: TGTGCCTGGAGTCGAGACTCTGGGGCCAACGTCCTGACTTTC. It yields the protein CAWSRDSGANVLTF.

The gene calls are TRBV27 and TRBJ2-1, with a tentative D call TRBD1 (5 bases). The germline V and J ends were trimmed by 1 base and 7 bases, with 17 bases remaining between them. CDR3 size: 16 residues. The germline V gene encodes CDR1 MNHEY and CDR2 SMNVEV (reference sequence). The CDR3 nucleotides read TGTGCCAGCAGTTTATTTCCAGGGCATTTGTTGAATGAGCAGTTCTTC. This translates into CASSLFPGHLLNEQFF.